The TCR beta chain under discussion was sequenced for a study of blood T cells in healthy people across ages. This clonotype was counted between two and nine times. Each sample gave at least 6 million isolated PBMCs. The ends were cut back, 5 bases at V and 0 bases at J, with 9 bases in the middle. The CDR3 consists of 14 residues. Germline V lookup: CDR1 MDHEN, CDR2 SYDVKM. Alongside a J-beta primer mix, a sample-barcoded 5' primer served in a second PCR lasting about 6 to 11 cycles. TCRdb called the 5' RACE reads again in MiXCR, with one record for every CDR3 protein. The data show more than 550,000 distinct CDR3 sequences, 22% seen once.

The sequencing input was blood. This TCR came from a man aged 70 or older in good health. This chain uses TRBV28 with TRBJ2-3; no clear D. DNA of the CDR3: TGTGCCAGCAGTGACCCCGGGAGCACAGATACGCAGTATTTT. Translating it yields CASSDPGSTDTQYF.